This T cell receptor beta chain is from a study of CD8+ T cells in alopecia areata. CDR3 length equals 14 residues. The germline gives CDR1 GTSNPN, CDR2 SVGIG (reference sequence). V lost 0 bases, J lost 2 bases, and 10 bases lay in between. RNA was extracted and reverse transcribed into cDNA as the sequencing template. Some clones are missing from TCRdb's copy, which holds only in-frame ones; the method was immunoSEQ multiplex PCR. Of about 150,000 clones in the sample, 40% to 50% were seen once. Sequencing input: CD4+ T cells sorted from blood. The V gene is TRBV30, the J gene TRBJ1-1, with a possible D match to TRBD1 (5 bases). This TCR derives from a human donor with alopecia areata. The CDR3 nucleotides read TGTGCCTGGAGTGTGGGGGGACGTAACACTGAAGCTTTCTTT. It codes for CAWSVGGRNTEAFF.